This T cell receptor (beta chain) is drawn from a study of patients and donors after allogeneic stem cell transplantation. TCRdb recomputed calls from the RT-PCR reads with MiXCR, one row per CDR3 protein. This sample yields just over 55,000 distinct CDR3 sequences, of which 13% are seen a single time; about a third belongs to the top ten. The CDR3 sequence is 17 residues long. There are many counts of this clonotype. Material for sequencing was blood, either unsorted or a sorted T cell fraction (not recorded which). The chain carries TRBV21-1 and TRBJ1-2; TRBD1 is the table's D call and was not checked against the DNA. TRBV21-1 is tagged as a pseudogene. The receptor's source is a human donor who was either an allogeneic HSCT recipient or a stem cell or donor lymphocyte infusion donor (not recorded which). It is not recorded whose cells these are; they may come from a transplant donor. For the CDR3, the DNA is TGTGCCAGCAGCGCCGAACGGGGACAGGCCACTAAGCCGGGCTACACCTTC. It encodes CASSAERGQATKPGYTF.